The rows below give T cell receptor beta chains drawn from one sample of a study of human CD4 T cells and Enterobacteriaceae. Clones were sequenced by immunoSEQ multiplex PCR, and TCRdb holds only the in-frame ones, with some missing. The table has around 26,000 clones, approximately 81% seen once. Sequences were obtained from memory CD4+ T cells from blood. These TCRs come from a human donor in good health. Both conserved end residues are part of each CDR3. A D gene is named only where the DNA matches it firmly. Part of the rows lack a size; the others show once, few, many or a class for expanded clones.

few | TRBD2 | TRBJ2-5 | TRBV19 | 13 | TGTGCCAGTAGTTCGGGGGGGCGAGGGACCCAGTACTTC | CASSSGGRGTQYF
. | . | TRBJ2-3 | TRBV28 | 16 | TGTGCCAGCACCAAGTGGGCGCGGAGTAGCACAGATACGCAGTATTTT | CASTKWARSSTDTQYF
. | . | TRBJ1-5 | TRBV19 | 13 | TGTGCCAGCGTTCCGGGCCCTGGGTACGCCCAGCATTTT | CASVPGPGYAQHF
. | . | TRBJ1-1 | TRBV30 | 14 | TGTGCCTGGAGGGATAAGGGAGGAGGCCCTCAAGCTTTCTTT | CAWRDKGGGPQAFF
. | . | TRBJ1-1 | TRBV30 | 12 | TGTGCCTGGACCCGCCTCGGGGCTGAAGCTTTCTTT | CAWTRLGAEAFF
. | TRBD2 | TRBJ2-7 | TRBV5-1 | 14 | TGCGCCAGCAGCTCAACCAGCGGGAGTTACGAGCAGTACTTC | CASSSTSGSYEQYF
. | TRBD1 | TRBJ2-7 | TRBV10-1 | 17 | TGCGCCAGCAGCGTCCTCCAGAGGGGACAGGTCTCCTACGAGCAGTACTTC | CASSVLQRGQVSYEQYF
. | TRBD2 | TRBJ2-1 | TRBV5-4 | 16 | TGTGCCAGCAGCACGGGGGGGCTAGCGGGAGCATGGGAGCAGTTCTTC | CASSTGGLAGAWEQFF
. | . | TRBJ2-2 | TRBV7-3 | 17 | TGTGCCAGCAGCTTACCCCGTAATAGCTGGAACACCGGGGAGCTGTTTTTT | CASSLPRNSWNTGELFF
. | . | TRBJ2-2 | TRBV30 | 15 | TGTGCCTGGAGTGTAGACAGGCCCGACACCGGGGAGCTGTTTTTT | CAWSVDRPDTGELFF
few | . | TRBJ2-7 | TRBV7-6 | 15 | TGTGCCAGCAGCTTATTTCAGGTCGCCGGCGACGAGCAGTACTTC | CASSLFQVAGDEQYF
. | . | TRBJ2-5 | TRBV6-1 | 14 | TGTGCCAGCAGTGAGGTGAACAACCAAGAGACCCAGTACTTC | CASSEVNNQETQYF
. | . | TRBJ2-6 | TRBV4-1 | 17 | TGCGCCAGCAGCCAAGACCTTACAGGGTCTGGGGCCAACGTCCTGACTTTC | CASSQDLTGSGANVLTF
. | . | TRBJ2-1 | TRBV5-1 | 13 | TGCGCCAGCAGCGGACTTGTATTCAATGAGCAGTTCTTC | CASSGLVFNEQFF
. | . | TRBJ1-4 | TRBV5-1 | 12 | TGCGCCAGCAGCCCCCGAGGGGAAAAACTGTTTTTT | CASSPRGEKLFF
. | TRBD2 | TRBJ2-2 | TRBV18 | 16 | TGTGCCAGCTCACCACGACTAGCGGGTAACACCGGGGAGCTGTTTTTT | CASSPRLAGNTGELFF
. | TRBD1 | TRBJ1-6 | TRBV6-1 | 14 | TGTGCCAGCAGTGAGGACAGGGGTTATTCACCCCTCCACTTT | CASSEDRGYSPLHF
. | . | TRBJ2-2 | TRBV7-2 | 14 | TGTGCCAGCAGCTACGGACAAGCAGTAGAGGAGCTGTTTTTT | CASSYGQAVEELFF
. | TRBD2 | TRBJ2-1 | TRBV13 | 14 | TGTGCCAGCAGCTTAGGCCTGAAAGCGGGGGAGCAGTTCTTC | CASSLGLKAGEQFF
few | . | TRBJ1-1 | TRBV20-1 | 11 | TGCAGTGCTAGCTTCCCCCCTGAAGCTTTCTTT | CSASFPPEAFF
few | . | TRBJ2-4 | TRBV19 | 14 | TGTGCCAGTATTAGCGCCGGAGCCAAAAACATTCAGTACTTC | CASISAGAKNIQYF
. | . | TRBJ1-5 | TRBV5-4 | 18 | TGTGCCAGCGCGGGTGGCTTGGGCAGGAAATATAGCAATCAGCCCCAGCATTTT | CASAGGLGRKYSNQPQHF